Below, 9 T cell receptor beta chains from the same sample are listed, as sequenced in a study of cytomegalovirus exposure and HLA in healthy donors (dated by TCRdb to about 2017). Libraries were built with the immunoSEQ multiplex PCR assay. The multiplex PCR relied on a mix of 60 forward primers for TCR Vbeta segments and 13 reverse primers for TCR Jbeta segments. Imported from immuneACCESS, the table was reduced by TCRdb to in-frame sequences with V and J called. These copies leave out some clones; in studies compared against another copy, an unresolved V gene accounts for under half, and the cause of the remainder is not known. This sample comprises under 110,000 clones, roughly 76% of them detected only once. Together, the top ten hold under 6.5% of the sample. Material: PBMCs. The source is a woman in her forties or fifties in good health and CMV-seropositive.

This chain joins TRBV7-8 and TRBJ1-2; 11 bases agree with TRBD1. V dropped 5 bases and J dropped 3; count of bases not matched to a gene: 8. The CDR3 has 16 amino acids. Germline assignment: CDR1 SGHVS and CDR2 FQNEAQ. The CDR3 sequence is CASSTMGQGVYYGYTF. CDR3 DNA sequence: TGTGCCAGCAGCACCATGGGACAGGGGGTGTACTATGGCTACACCTTC.

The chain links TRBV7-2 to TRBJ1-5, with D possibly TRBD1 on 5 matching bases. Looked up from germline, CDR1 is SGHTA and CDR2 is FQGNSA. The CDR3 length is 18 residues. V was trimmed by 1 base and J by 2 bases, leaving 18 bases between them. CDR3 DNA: TGTGCCAGCAGCTTAGAGTCGGTAGGCAGGGTGGGCAATCAGCCCCAGCATTTT. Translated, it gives CASSLESVGRVGNQPQHF.

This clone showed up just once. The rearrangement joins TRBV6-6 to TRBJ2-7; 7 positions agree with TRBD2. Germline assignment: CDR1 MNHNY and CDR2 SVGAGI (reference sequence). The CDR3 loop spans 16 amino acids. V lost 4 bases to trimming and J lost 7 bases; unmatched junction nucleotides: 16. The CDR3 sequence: CASSFPTGTTPLEQYF. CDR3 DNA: TGTGCCAGCAGTTTTCCTACCGGGACTACCCCGTTGGAGCAGTACTTC.

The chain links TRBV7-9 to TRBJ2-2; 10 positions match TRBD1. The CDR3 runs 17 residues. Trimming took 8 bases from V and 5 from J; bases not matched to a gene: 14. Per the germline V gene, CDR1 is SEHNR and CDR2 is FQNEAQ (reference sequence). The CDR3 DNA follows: TGTGCCAGCTTCACGCACTTCGACAGGGGGCCAACCGGGGAGCTGTTTTTT. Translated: CASFTHFDRGPTGELFF.

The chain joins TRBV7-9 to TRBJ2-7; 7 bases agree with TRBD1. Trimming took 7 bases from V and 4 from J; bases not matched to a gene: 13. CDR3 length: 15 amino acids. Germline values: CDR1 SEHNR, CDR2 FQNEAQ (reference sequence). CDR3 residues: CASMDEGQPEYEQYF. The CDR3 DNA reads TGTGCCAGCATGGACGAGGGACAGCCTGAATACGAGCAGTACTTC.

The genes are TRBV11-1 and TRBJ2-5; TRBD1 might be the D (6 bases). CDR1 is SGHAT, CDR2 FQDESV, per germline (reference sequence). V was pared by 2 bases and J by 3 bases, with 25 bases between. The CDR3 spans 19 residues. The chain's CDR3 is CASSLKISDRGSSKETQYF. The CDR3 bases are TGTGCCAGCAGCTTAAAAATCTCGGACAGAGGGTCATCAAAAGAGACCCAGTACTTC.

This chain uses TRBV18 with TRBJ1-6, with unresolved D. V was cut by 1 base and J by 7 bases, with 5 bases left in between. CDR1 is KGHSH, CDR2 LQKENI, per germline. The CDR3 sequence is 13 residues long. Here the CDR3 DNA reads TGTGCCAGCTCACCACAGGAGAATTCACCCCTCCACTTT. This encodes CASSPQENSPLHF.

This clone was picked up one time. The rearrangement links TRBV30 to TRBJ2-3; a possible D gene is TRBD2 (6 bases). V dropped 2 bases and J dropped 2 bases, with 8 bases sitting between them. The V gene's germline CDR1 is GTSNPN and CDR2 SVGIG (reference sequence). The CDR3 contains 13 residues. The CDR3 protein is CAWSRDSTDTQYF. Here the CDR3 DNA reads TGTGCCTGGAGTCGGGACTCCACAGATACGCAGTATTTT.

The CDR3 nucleotides are TGTGCCAGCAGCCAAGATACTGACGGGGGTGGCTATGGCTACACCTTC. Its translation is CASSQDTDGGGYGYTF. V gene TRBV4-2 combines with J gene TRBJ1-2; D possibly corresponds to TRBD1 (5 bases). Deletions cut 0 bases from V and 4 bases from J, with 15 bases between. The germline V gene encodes CDR1 LGHNA and CDR2 YNFKEQ. The CDR3 is 16 amino acids.